Described below is a single TCR beta chain sequence and its context. At one of its ends the junction is not consistent with the germline gene, which may arise from a read error. This sample was taken from a study of blood T cell repertoires in COVID-19. CDR1 and CDR2 from the germline V gene are KGHSH and LQKENI. The length of the CDR3 is 15 residues. This table comes from immunoSEQ multiplex PCR, and its TCRdb copy is limited to in-frame clones, with some not included. This repertoire shows around 260,000 clones, 75% to 90% found once; its top ten account for approximately 1.6%. This sequence joins TRBV18 and TRBJ2-5; 8 bases match TRBD1. The material sequenced was peripheral blood. This TCR derives from a middle-aged woman who had recovered from COVID-19. The CDR3 coding sequence is TGTGCCAGCTCCCCACCGGGACAGGCTCAAGAGACCCAGTACTTC. Its translation: CASSPPGQAQETQYF.